This TCR beta chain derives from a study of shared clonotypes between healthy human individuals. Study-wide context: A few men and a couple of women, aged 18 to 49, were donors. Points from the study as a whole: Compared with clonotypes that all four donors shared, non-shared clonotypes had lower generation probabilities.

Of note for this clone: Its antigen is unknown.

The V segment lost 1 base and the J segment 7 bases; nucleotides outside the gene matches: 9. The CDR3 runs to 16 residues. From germline, CDR1 is LNHNV and CDR2 YYDKDF (reference sequence). Once extracted for a subset, genomic DNA was divided evenly among several immunoSEQ plates. The table came from immunoSEQ multiplex PCR; TCRdb's copy has only in-frame clones and leaves some out. The profile shows roughly 520,000 clones, roughly 95% of them singletons. The chain joins TRBV15 to TRBJ2-1; 8 nucleotides align to TRBD2. Sequenced sample: naive CD4+ T cells sorted from blood. Described subset: CD45RA+ positively selected. This sequence originates from a woman in her twenties or thirties in good health. CDR3 DNA: TGTGCCACCAGCAGAGTACCGGGAGGGCCAACAAATGAGCAGTTCTTC. Its translation is CATSRVPGGPTNEQFF. The variable domain in full, with the rest retrieved from reference TRBV15 and TRBJ2-1, is DAMVIQNPRYQVTQFGKPVTLSCSQTLNHNVMYWYQQKSSQAPKLLFHYYDKDFNNEADTPDNFQSRRPNTSFCFLDIRSPGLGDTAMYLCATSRVPGGPTNEQFFGPGTRLTVL.